Detailed here is one TCR beta chain. The CDR3 is 16 residues long. In germline, CDR1 is MNHEY, CDR2 SVGEGT. Losses at the gene ends were 4 bases for V and 4 bases for J; bases not matched to a gene: 4. This record comes from a study of blood T cell repertoires in COVID-19. Study overall: Nucleic acid was either cDNA or gDNA, and it came from T cells, B-cell-depleted T cells, or PBMCs.

Measured with immunoSEQ multiplex PCR; TCRdb has only the in-frame clones, and not every one. The sample includes some 120,000 clones, 80% to 90% seen only once; the top ten take approximately 2%. V and J are TRBV6-2 or TRBV6-3 and TRBJ2-5, with 15 bases identical to TRBD2. The receptor comes from a woman aged 50 to 65 with acute or convalescent COVID-19. The material sequenced was peripheral blood. As DNA, the CDR3 is TGTGCCAGCAGTTTTCCGGGACTAGCGGGAGGAGAGACCCAGTACTTC. The encoded protein is CASSFPGLAGGETQYF.